These 19 T cell receptor beta chains originate from one sample sequenced in a study of spatial heterogeneity in lung cancer. MiXCR, applied by TCRdb to the 5' RACE reads, yields one record per CDR3 protein. The profile shows 110,000 or so distinct CDR3 sequences, 9.5% to 14% of them singletons. Indicated time point: blood at routine non-recurrence follow-up after resection. This material consisted of PBMCs, taken at follow-up. The receptor set was obtained from a female donor with early-stage non-small cell lung cancer.

The chain is built from TRBV5-1 and TRBJ2-7; D is uncertain. Germline V gene sequence: CDR1 SGHRS, CDR2 YFSETQ. The CDR3 runs to 12 residues. Trimming removed 3 bases from V and 4 bases from J, with 8 bases in between. CDR3 coding DNA: TGCGCCAGCAGCTGGGAAAATTACGAGCAGTACTTC. This gives the protein CASSWENYEQYF. Combining the CDR3 with reference TRBV5-1 and TRBJ2-7 gives the whole variable domain KAGVTQTPRYLIKTRGQQVTLSCSPISGHRSVSWYQQTPGQGLQFLFEYFSETQRNKGNFPGRFSGRQFSNSRSEMNVSTLELGDSALYLCASSWENYEQYFGPGTRLTVT.

This clonotype was recorded many times. V and J are TRBV6-6 and TRBJ2-7; 9 bases are a match to TRBD1. The V segment lost 6 bases and the J segment 6 bases; nucleotides outside the gene matches: 3. CDR3 length equals 12 residues. Germline values: CDR1 MNHNY, CDR2 SVGAGI (reference sequence). CDR3 protein: CASSGTGPEQYV. CDR3 nucleotides: TGTGCCAGCAGCGGGACAGGGCCCGAGCAGTACGTC.

This clonotype was seen only a few times. The rearrangement links TRBV4-1 to TRBJ1-4; 8 nucleotides match TRBD1. J was trimmed by 3 bases and V by 4 bases; bases with no gene match: 7. Germline assignment: CDR1 MGHRA and CDR2 YSYEKL. The CDR3 runs to 16 residues. The CDR3 here is CASSRLPTGANEKLFF. For the CDR3, the DNA is TGCGCCAGCAGCCGCCTCCCGACAGGGGCTAATGAAAAACTGTTTTTT.

The table lists this clonotype with many counts. The chain links TRBV12-3 or TRBV12-4 to TRBJ2-2, with TRBD1 as a possible D gene (6 bases). This CDR3 comprises 14 residues. Between the trimmed V and J ends, which lost 5 bases and 6 bases, there was a span of 13 bases. The CDR3 DNA reads as TGTGCCAGCAGTCCTTACAGGGTTGCCGGGGAGCTGTTTTTT. Its translation is CASSPYRVAGELFF.

Ten or more counts support this clonotype. The V gene is TRBV28, the J gene TRBJ2-5; possible D gene TRBD2, 7 bases. The CDR3 has 12 amino acids. Germline CDR1 MDHEN, CDR2 SYDVKM. V shed 6 bases and J shed 7 bases, with 12 bases lying between them. The chain's CDR3 is CASRNRGGTQYF. DNA for the CDR3: TGTGCCAGCAGAAATAGGGGGGGGACCCAGTACTTC.

The chain uses TRBV18 and TRBJ1-1, with 10 bases matching TRBD1. CDR3 length equals 16 residues. CDR1 is KGHSH, CDR2 LQKENI, per germline. The J segment lost 0 bases and the V segment lost 3 bases, leaving 4 bases of the junction unmatched. CDR3 coding DNA: TGTGCCAGCTCACCGGGGACAGGGGCGATGAACACTGAAGCTTTCTTT. It specifies CASSPGTGAMNTEAFF.

This clonotype was detected only a few times. The chain couples TRBV6-2 or TRBV6-3 to TRBJ2-2, with D perhaps assigned TRBD1 or TRBD2 (5 bases each). Trimming stripped 11 bases from V and 6 bases from J, with 16 bases between. The CDR3 has 13 residues. Germline V lookup: CDR1 MNHEY, CDR2 SVGEGT. CDR3 in DNA: TGTGCCGGAGGCCAAGGGGCCCCCGGGGAGCTGTTTTTT. Protein product: CAGGQGAPGELFF.

The sample holds many counts of this clonotype. The rearrangement joins TRBV3-1 to TRBJ2-3; D remains ambiguous. The V gene lost 0 bases and the J gene lost 2 bases, with 3 bases spanning the gap. Germline CDR1 and CDR2: LGHDT and YNNKEL (reference sequence). The CDR3 contains 13 residues. This CDR3 is CASSQDLTDTQYF. The CDR3 region has the DNA TGTGCCAGCAGCCAAGATCTCACAGATACGCAGTATTTT.

There are many counts of this clonotype. The chain carries TRBV4-1 and TRBJ2-1, with TRBD2 matching over 7 bases. V trimming: 3 bases; J trimming: 9 bases; junction bases outside the gene matches: 8. Per the germline V gene, CDR1 is MGHRA and CDR2 is YSYEKL. The CDR3 consists of 14 residues. Written as DNA, the CDR3 is TGCGCCAGCAGCCAGGGTACGCTAGCGGTTGAGCAGTTCTTC. Its protein product is CASSQGTLAVEQFF.

V is TRBV10-3 and J is TRBJ2-7, with D possibly being TRBD1 (6 bases). The V end lost 8 bases, the J end lost 2 bases, and 7 bases lay between the germline ends. CDR1 ENHRY and CDR2 SYGVKD come from the germline V gene. The CDR3 spans 11 residues. CDR3 DNA sequence: TGTGCCATCGGACAGACCTACGAGCAGTACTTC. This sequence encodes CAIGQTYEQYF.

The chain links TRBV20-1 to TRBJ2-2; possible D gene TRBD2, 6 bases. Germline V gene lookup returns CDR1 DFQATT and CDR2 SNEGSKA (reference sequence). V lost 0 bases and J lost 8, with 16 bases in between. The CDR3 totals 15 residues. CDR3 in DNA: TGCAGTGCTAGAGATGATAGGAGGGCAGCAGGGGAGCTGTTTTTT. Translation gives CSARDDRRAAGELFF.

The chain couples TRBV3-1 to TRBJ2-1; D is possibly TRBD1 (6 bases). CDR3 length equals 14 residues. Trimming removed 4 bases at V and 6 bases at J, with 13 bases between. Germline V lookup: CDR1 LGHDT, CDR2 YNNKEL (reference sequence). The CDR3 sequence: CASSLGTTGNEQFF. CDR3 DNA sequence: TGTGCCAGCAGCCTGGGGACAACCGGCAATGAGCAGTTCTTC.

The V and J genes are TRBV5-1 and TRBJ1-1; D is possibly TRBD1 (6 bases). Germline lookup yields CDR1 SGHRS and CDR2 YFSETQ. V was cut by 5 bases and J by 3 bases, with 14 bases left in between. The CDR3 runs to 14 residues. CDR3 nucleotides: TGCGCCAGCAGATCTCTACAGGGAGACACTGAAGCTTTCTTT. This encodes CASRSLQGDTEAFF. Together with reference TRBV5-1 and TRBJ1-1, the CDR3 gives the full variable domain: KAGVTQTPRYLIKTRGQQVTLSCSPISGHRSVSWYQQTPGQGLQFLFEYFSETQRNKGNFPGRFSGRQFSNSRSEMNVSTLELGDSALYLCASRSLQGDTEAFFGQGTRLTVV.

Only a few counts were recorded for this clonotype. The chain employs TRBV12-3 or TRBV12-4 and TRBJ1-4, with D unresolved. The CDR3 runs 14 residues. Trimming left V 1 base short and J 7 bases short, with 10 bases between. CDR3 protein: CASSLVGFGEKLFF. In DNA, the CDR3 is TGTGCCAGCAGTTTAGTAGGGTTTGGTGAAAAACTGTTTTTT.

This clonotype has at least ten counts. This chain connects TRBV29-1 to TRBJ2-1, with D perhaps matching TRBD1 (5 bases). Trimming pared 5 bases from V and 6 bases from J, leaving 14 bases between. The CDR3 contains 13 residues. Looked up from germline, CDR1 is SQVTM and CDR2 is ANQGSEA. The CDR3 nucleotides are TGCAGCGTTTATACAGGAAAACTCAATGAGCAGTTCTTC. Its translation: CSVYTGKLNEQFF.

This clonotype has at least ten counts. The chain employs TRBV7-9 and TRBJ2-2; D ambiguous. Trimming shortened V by 0 bases and J by 6 bases, and 8 bases separated the two germline ends. This CDR3 has 14 amino acids. Germline values: CDR1 SEHNR, CDR2 FQNEAQ (reference sequence). In nucleotides, the CDR3 is TGTGCCAGCAGCTTAGCGCTGGAGTCCGGGGAGCTGTTTTTT. Translated: CASSLALESGELFF.

This clonotype was counted only a few times. CDR3 residues: CASRTGTTYNSPLHF. CDR3 DNA sequence: TGTGCCAGTCGAACAGGGACAACGTATAATTCACCCCTCCACTTT. The rearrangement uses TRBV4-2 and TRBJ1-6, with a weak D call TRBD1 (6 bases). The germline V and J ends were trimmed by 9 bases and 4 bases, with 16 bases remaining between them. This CDR3 spans 15 amino acids. CDR1 and CDR2 from the germline V gene are LGHNA and YNFKEQ.

In its sample, this clonotype was seen a few times. J is TRBJ2-7 and V is TRBV28, with 8 bases fitting TRBD2. V trimming: 5 bases; J trimming: 5 bases; junction bases outside the gene matches: 11. This CDR3 is built from 15 residues. Germline CDR1 and CDR2: MDHEN and SYDVKM. The CDR3: CASSTQREIANEQYF. The CDR3 bases are TGTGCCAGCAGTACGCAGCGGGAGATTGCTAACGAGCAGTACTTC.

This clonotype was observed a handful of times. The rearrangement uses TRBV11-3 and TRBJ1-4; D is undetermined. The ends were cut back, 3 bases at V and 3 bases at J, with 11 bases in the middle. The germline CDR1 and CDR2 sequences are SGHNT and YENEEA. There are 15 residues in the CDR3. As DNA, the CDR3 is TGTGCCAGCAGCTTGGACGGACCCTCTAATGAAAAACTGTTTTTT. Its translation: CASSLDGPSNEKLFF.